This TCR beta chain came from a study of response to subunit inactivated influenza vaccine. TCRdb reprocessed the RT-PCR reads via MiXCR and lists one record per CDR3 protein. The sample shows about 180,000 distinct CDR3 sequences, 7.5% to 10% of them seen only once. Germline V gene sequence: CDR1 SGHDT, CDR2 YYEEEE. The CDR3 is 15 amino acids. The sample holds one count of this clonotype. As yet, its antigen is unknown. This clone may be a read error of a much larger clone one base away. General study results and limits: Few additional T cells are recruited per seasonal influenza vaccination, authors suggested.

This receptor was obtained from a man in his fifties who received an inactivated influenza vaccine. V and J are TRBV5-6 and TRBJ2-7, with D perhaps TRBD2 (5 bases). The material was non-naive T cells sorted from PBMCs, obtained on the day of vaccination. In nucleotides, the CDR3 is TGTGCCAGCAGCCTATGGACTTTAAGCTCCTACGAGCATTACTTC. Translation gives CASSLWTLSSYEHYF.